The 12 T cell receptor beta chains given below trace back to one sample, sequenced in a study of blood T cell repertoires in COVID-19. TCRdb's table, derived via immunoSEQ multiplex PCR, lists solely in-frame clones and lacks some. The sample includes some 300,000 clones, 88% of them seen just once. Sequencing was carried out using peripheral blood. These receptors were taken from a woman in her 30s who had recovered from COVID-19.

The J gene is TRBJ2-1, the V gene TRBV3-1 (or the pseudogene TRBV3-2); the D is unclear. Trimming shortened V by 0 bases and J by 6 bases, and 18 bases separated the two germline ends. This CDR3 is 17 amino acids long. Germline V gives CDR1 LGHDT, CDR2 YNNKEL (reference sequence). The CDR3 coding sequence is TGTGCCAGCAGCCAAGAAGGTGGGCGATCTCCTCGCAATGAGCAGTTCTTC. Residues: CASSQEGGRSPRNEQFF.

This rearrangement joins TRBV29-1 to TRBJ1-1; D uncertain. V was shortened by 4 bases and J by 0 bases, with 15 bases between the two germline ends. In germline, CDR1 is SQVTM, CDR2 ANQGSEA. This CDR3 is 15 amino acids long. CDR3 sequence reads: CSVAPGWAMNTEAFF. CDR3 coding DNA: TGCAGCGTTGCCCCGGGGTGGGCCATGAACACTGAAGCTTTCTTT.

The V call is TRBV6-5, the J call TRBJ1-3; 11 positions match TRBD1. CDR1 is MNHEY, CDR2 SVGAGI, per germline. This CDR3 is 15 amino acids long. V lost 10 bases to trimming and J lost 4 bases; unmatched junction nucleotides: 9. CDR3 residues: CATSDRGLSGNTIYF. The CDR3 coding sequence is TGTGCCACATCGGACAGGGGGCTATCCGGAAACACCATATATTTT.

The chain carries TRBV2 and TRBJ2-1, with 7 bases aligning to TRBD2. V dropped 6 bases and J dropped 9; count of bases not matched to a gene: 17. The CDR3 contains 16 residues. Germline V gives CDR1 SNHLY, CDR2 FYNNEI. The CDR3 nucleotides are TGTGCCAGCAGCAGGCCGAGGCGCGGGGGAGTGGGTGAGCAGTTCTTC. The encoded protein is CASSRPRRGGVGEQFF. The full variable domain, with the rest looked up from reference TRBV2 and TRBJ2-1, is EPEVTQTPSHQVTQMGQEVILRCVPISNHLYFYWYRQILGQKVEFLVSFYNNEISEKSEIFDDQFSVERPDGSNFTLKIRSTKLEDSAMYFCASSRPRRGGVGEQFFGPGTRLTVL.

This clone turned up a few times. The gene calls are TRBV29-1 and TRBJ2-7; 10 nucleotides line up with TRBD1. The J segment lost 4 bases and the V segment lost 6 bases, leaving 6 bases of the junction unmatched. The CDR3 runs 13 residues. Germline-derived CDR1 and CDR2 are SQVTM and ANQGSEA. The DNA of the CDR3 is TGCAGCGTATCCCGGGACAGGGGTTACGAGCAGTACTTC. Its translation: CSVSRDRGYEQYF.

This clone appeared a single time. The rearrangement uses TRBV2 and TRBJ1-3; tentative D call: TRBD1 (5 bases). V was shortened by 6 bases and J by 0 bases, with 12 bases between the two germline ends. This CDR3 is built from 15 residues. CDR1 and CDR2 (germline): SNHLY, FYNNEI. CDR3 protein: CASRRQTYSGNTIYF. CDR3 DNA sequence: TGTGCCAGCAGGAGACAGACCTACTCTGGAAACACCATATATTTT.

The chain uses TRBV18 and TRBJ1-1; possible D gene TRBD1, 5 bases. The V gene's germline CDR1 is KGHSH and CDR2 LQKENI. Deletions cut 3 bases from V and 1 base from J, with 12 bases between. This CDR3 is 15 amino acids long. CDR3 nucleotide sequence: TGTGCCAGCTCACCTCCCGACAGAGAGAACACTGAAGCTTTCTTT. Translating gives CASSPPDRENTEAFF.

The CDR3 DNA is TGTGCCAGCAGCCAGAACCCACAGGGACCCACAACTAATGAAAAACTGTTTTTT. Translated, it gives CASSQNPQGPTTNEKLFF. The rearrangement uses TRBV3-1 (or the pseudogene TRBV3-2) and TRBJ1-4; D possibly corresponds to TRBD1 (6 bases). The V end was cut by 3 bases, the J end by 0 bases, with 17 bases between. Germline CDR1 LGHDT, CDR2 YNNKEL (reference sequence). The CDR3 extends over 18 amino acids.

V is TRBV7-9 and J is TRBJ2-2; D might be TRBD1 (6 bases). CDR3 size: 16 residues. CDR1 is SEHNR and CDR2 is FQNEAQ in the germline V gene (reference sequence). Trimming pared 4 bases from V and 6 bases from J, leaving 18 bases between. The CDR3: CASSSPGGRGSGELFF. CDR3 coding DNA: TGTGCCAGCAGCTCGCCGGGTGGCAGGGGCTCCGGGGAGCTGTTTTTT.

The chain combines TRBV4-1 with TRBJ1-5; TRBD1 aligns across 7 bases. The CDR3 has 17 residues. Germline values: CDR1 MGHRA, CDR2 YSYEKL. J lost 7 bases, V lost 1 base, and 13 bases had no gene match. The CDR3, as DNA: TGCGCCAGCAGCCAAGGAAGGGGGCGGGGGGCGCGGCAGCCCCAGCATTTT. Residues: CASSQGRGRGARQPQHF.

This clone was picked up a small number of times. The V call is TRBV19, the J call TRBJ1-5; D is perhaps TRBD1 (6 bases). Trimming shortened V by 6 bases and J by 4 bases, and 16 bases separated the two germline ends. The CDR3 runs to 15 residues. Germline V gives CDR1 LNHDA, CDR2 SQIVND (reference sequence). The CDR3 DNA reads as TGTGCCAGTAGGACACTGGACAGCACAAATCAGCCCCAGCATTTT. Residues: CASRTLDSTNQPQHF.

This rearrangement joins TRBV6-5 to TRBJ1-6; D possibly corresponds to TRBD1 (5 bases). The CDR3 has 13 amino acids. V was pared by 8 bases and J by 10 bases, with 15 bases between. Germline V CDR1 and CDR2: MNHEY, SVGAGI. This CDR3 is CASLQVVRSPLHF. The CDR3 DNA sequence: TGTGCCAGCCTACAGGTTGTAAGGTCACCCCTCCACTTT.